These 8 T cell receptor beta chains share one sample of origin, sequenced in a study of OX40 agonist ivuxolimab in advanced cancers. Libraries were prepared by immunoSEQ multiplex PCR; TCRdb keeps only in-frame clonotypes and omits some of them. The table includes 50,000 to 55,000 clones, less than 90% detected once. Sequenced here: CD4+ or CD8+ T cells sorted from blood, sampled in a trial of the OX40 agonist ivuxolimab. Source of these receptors: an adult with an advanced solid tumor such as melanoma, head and neck, liver or kidney cancer.

This chain uses TRBV7-3 with TRBJ2-1; 12 bases agree with TRBD2. CDR3 length: 19 residues. Germline V CDR1 and CDR2: SGHTA, FQGTGA. Trimming at V came to 5 bases and at J to 0 bases, leaving 11 bases not matched to a gene. The CDR3, as DNA: TGTGCCAGCAGCCCCCGGACTAGCGGGACTCCACTCTCCTACAATGAGCAGTTCTTC. Amino acids: CASSPRTSGTPLSYNEQFF.

The chain combines TRBV9 with TRBJ2-3; D may match TRBD1 or TRBD2 (7 bases each). CDR3 length: 17 amino acids. Germline CDR1 and CDR2: SGDLS and YYNGEE. Trimming cost V 3 bases and J 3 bases, with 20 bases left between them. This chain's CDR3 is CASSAQGGARSTDTQYF. CDR3 coding DNA: TGTGCCAGCAGCGCCCAGGGGGGGGCTCGATCGACAGATACGCAGTATTTT.

The chain combines TRBV6-5 with TRBJ1-5, with D possibly TRBD1 on 5 matching bases. Germline values: CDR1 MNHEY, CDR2 SVGAGI. V gave up 2 bases and J gave up 4 bases, with 12 bases separating them. This CDR3 spans 15 amino acids. CDR3: CASSYRRQGNQPQHF. CDR3 nucleotide sequence: TGTGCCAGCAGTTACAGGAGGCAGGGTAATCAGCCCCAGCATTTT.

The J gene is TRBJ1-1, the V gene TRBV7-9; 10 nucleotides match TRBD1. The length of the CDR3 is 19 residues. Germline V lookup: CDR1 SEHNR, CDR2 FQNEAQ (reference sequence). The trim removed 7 bases at V and 1 base at J, leaving 18 bases unmatched. This CDR3 reads CASTDRGPFDRTSNTEAFF. CDR3 in DNA: TGTGCCAGCACCGACAGGGGGCCCTTCGATCGAACTTCGAACACTGAAGCTTTCTTT.

This chain links TRBV27 with TRBJ1-4; D gene ambiguous. Germline V gene sequence: CDR1 MNHEY, CDR2 SMNVEV (reference sequence). V lost 1 base, J lost 3 bases, and 6 bases lay in between. The CDR3 is made up of 14 amino acids. The CDR3 protein is CASSLLSANEKLFF. The CDR3, as DNA: TGTGCCAGCAGTTTATTGTCAGCTAATGAAAAACTGTTTTTT.

This chain links TRBV6-5 with TRBJ1-3; possible D gene TRBD1, 6 bases. This CDR3 spans 15 amino acids. Germline-derived CDR1 and CDR2 are MNHEY and SVGAGI. Trimming pared 7 bases from V and 0 bases from J, leaving 13 bases between. CDR3 sequence reads: CASIQTGLSGNTIYF. The DNA for the CDR3 is TGTGCCAGCATTCAGACAGGTCTCTCTGGAAACACCATATATTTT.

The V and J genes are TRBV28 and TRBJ2-3, with D tentatively TRBD1 or TRBD2 (7 bases each). The CDR3 covers 15 residues. The germline V and J ends were trimmed by 6 bases and 1 base, with 14 bases remaining between them. The germline V gene has CDR1 MDHEN and CDR2 SYDVKM. CDR3 sequence (DNA): TGTGCCAGCAGGGGAGGGGGCGCAGGCACAGATACGCAGTATTTT. This sequence encodes CASRGGGAGTDTQYF.

V is TRBV11-3 and J is TRBJ2-7, with a weak D call TRBD2 (5 bases). This CDR3 has 13 amino acids. Germline V gene sequence: CDR1 SGHNT, CDR2 YENEEA. With 5 bases removed from V and 2 bases from J, the gap between germline ends came to 10 bases. CDR3 nucleotide sequence: TGTGCCAGCAGCCCCTGGACTCCCTACGAGCAGTACTTC. Translation: CASSPWTPYEQYF.